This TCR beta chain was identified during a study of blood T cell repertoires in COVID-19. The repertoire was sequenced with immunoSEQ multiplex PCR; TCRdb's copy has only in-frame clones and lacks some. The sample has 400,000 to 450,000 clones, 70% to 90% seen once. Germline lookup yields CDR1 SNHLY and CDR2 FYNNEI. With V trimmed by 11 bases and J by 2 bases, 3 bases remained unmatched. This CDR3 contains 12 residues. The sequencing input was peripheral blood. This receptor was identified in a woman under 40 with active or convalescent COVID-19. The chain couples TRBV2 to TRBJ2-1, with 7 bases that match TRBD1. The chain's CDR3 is CAGQVAYNEQFF. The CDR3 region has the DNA TGTGCCGGACAGGTGGCCTACAATGAGCAGTTCTTC.